A single sample gave rise to the 4 T cell receptor beta chains below, sequenced in a study of early stage breast cancer tumors. The data were produced by immunoSEQ multiplex PCR, yet TCRdb's version contains in-frame clones alone and is incomplete. The table records 25,000 to 35,000 clones, around 67% of them present only once. The source material was blood. The receptors were sampled from a person in their forties with breast cancer.

CDR3 coding DNA: TGTGCCAGCAGCTCCCGGGACAGGGCTGAAAAACTGTTTTTT. It translates to CASSSRDRAEKLFF. The V gene is TRBV7-9, the J gene TRBJ1-4; 9 bases map to TRBD1. Germline V gene sequence: CDR1 SEHNR, CDR2 FQNEAQ (reference sequence). J gave up 7 bases and V 4 bases, and 4 bases lay outside the gene matches. CDR3 length equals 14 residues.

V and J are TRBV10-3 and TRBJ2-3; 9 bases map to TRBD1. Germline CDR1 is ENHRY and CDR2 is SYGVKD. Trimming removed 6 bases from V and 0 bases from J; junction bases left unmatched: 4. This CDR3 region has 15 residues. The CDR3 reads CAIRDRGFSTDTQYF. As DNA, the CDR3 is TGTGCCATCAGGGACAGGGGATTCAGCACAGATACGCAGTATTTT.

This clone appeared a single time. The rearrangement links TRBV29-1 to TRBJ1-4; D uncertain. Germline CDR1 reads SQVTM; CDR2 reads ANQGSEA. The CDR3 contains 14 residues. V dropped 6 bases and J dropped 3 bases, with 14 bases sitting between them. CDR3: CSVGWRQPNEKLFF. DNA for the CDR3: TGCAGCGTCGGGTGGCGGCAGCCTAATGAAAAACTGTTTTTT.

The CDR3 here is CASSLAGGTYEQYF. CDR3 bases: TGTGCCAGCAGTTTGGCAGGGGGGACCTACGAGCAGTACTTC. This rearrangement joins TRBV28 to TRBJ2-7; weak D call: TRBD1 (7 bases). V lost 3 bases to trimming and J lost 2 bases, with 11 bases between them. The CDR3 totals 14 residues. Germline values: CDR1 MDHEN, CDR2 SYDVKM.